This T cell receptor (beta chain) was captured in a study of low-dose radiotherapy and immunotherapy resistance in tumors (dated by TCRdb to the early 2020s). The study in broad terms: Patients in Cohort 1 were given 0.5 Gy per fraction every 2 weeks, and the prescribed total PTV dose was 6.5 Gy. Patients in Cohort 2 were given 1 Gy per fraction every two weeks, for a total of 13 Gy across 26 weeks. The trial did not randomize participants into treatment groups. Nivolumab was administered intravenously as a 240 mg flat dose every two weeks, and ipilimumab was administered intravenously at 1 mg/kg every six weeks. Intravenous cyclophosphamide at 200 mg/m2 was administered every two weeks, one day ahead of each radiation and immunotherapy administration. Aspirin 300 mg was taken orally once daily by patients for four cycles, starting on cycle 1 day 1. The translational analysis covered eight patients: three from the first dose cohort and the first five from the second dose cohort.

As concerns this clonotype: Its antigen is still unknown. No much larger clonotype is one base removed from it; base qualities were not supplied.

Read against the paper, the sample's time point label means: after trial treatment. The treatment or condition label corresponds to: LDRT plus nivolumab, ipilimumab, low-dose cyclophosphamide and aspirin (RACIN trial). The donors took part in RACIN, a single-arm, phase I, dose-escalation trial that combined nivolumab, ipilimumab, aspirin, low-dose cyclophosphamide and low-dose radiotherapy. To be eligible, a patient needed to have an advanced solid tumor that was TIL-negative. The CDR3 covers 14 residues, taking in both the cysteine and the phenylalanine. Solely the CDR3 DNA is kept, with 42 bases framed from the first base. V is shortened by 6 bases, J by 0 bases, and the region joining them spans 9 bases. CDR1 and CDR2 were assigned from the germline V gene as SNHLY and FYNNEI. The sequencing machine was an Illumina HiSeq 2500. First-strand cDNA was synthesized with Superscript III and a set of TRAV- and TRBV-specific primers, covering both TCRalpha and TCRbeta chains. TCRs were amplified with Phusion for roughly 20 PCR cycles, with a constant-region primer paired with the adapter attached to the V primers. The MessageAmp II aRNA Amplification Kit was used to amplify the isolated mRNA, with in vitro transcription run for 15 to 20 hours at 37 degrees C. mRNA for TCR sequencing was isolated with the Dynabeads mRNA DIRECT Purification Kit. Indexed Illumina adapters were added in a second 25-cycle Phusion PCR, and the resulting products were purified with AMPure XP beads. In the paper's pipeline: Custom Perl scripts were used to pool TCR sequences that encoded the same protein, to remove out-of-frame sequences, and to calculate the abundance of each clonotype. The analysis excluded TCR sequences that were supported by just one read. The metrics used to describe the repertoires included Shannon entropy, Gini index, clonality, richness, and the frequency of TCRs shared between repertoires. The public reads were run again by TCRdb, first through fastp at Q25 and then through MiXCR, and only productive beta chains were kept. Under each unique CDR3 protein, matching rows form one entry showing the most common genes and DNA. In this record, the V and J calls reflect TCRdb's handling and not the investigators' own analysis. Recorded for this sample are about 84,000 distinct CDR3 sequences; about a sixth of them occurred a single time. The ten largest clones represent roughly 1.4% of the sample.

The rearranged segments are TRBV2 and TRBJ1-5, with no confidently assigned D gene. The clonotype originates from a male donor with prostate cancer. Sequencing was performed on PBMCs, taken after low-dose radiotherapy plus immunotherapy. The nucleotides read TGTGCCAGCAGGGGATCTTATAGCAATCAGCCCCAGCATTTT. Its translation is CASRGSYSNQPQHF.